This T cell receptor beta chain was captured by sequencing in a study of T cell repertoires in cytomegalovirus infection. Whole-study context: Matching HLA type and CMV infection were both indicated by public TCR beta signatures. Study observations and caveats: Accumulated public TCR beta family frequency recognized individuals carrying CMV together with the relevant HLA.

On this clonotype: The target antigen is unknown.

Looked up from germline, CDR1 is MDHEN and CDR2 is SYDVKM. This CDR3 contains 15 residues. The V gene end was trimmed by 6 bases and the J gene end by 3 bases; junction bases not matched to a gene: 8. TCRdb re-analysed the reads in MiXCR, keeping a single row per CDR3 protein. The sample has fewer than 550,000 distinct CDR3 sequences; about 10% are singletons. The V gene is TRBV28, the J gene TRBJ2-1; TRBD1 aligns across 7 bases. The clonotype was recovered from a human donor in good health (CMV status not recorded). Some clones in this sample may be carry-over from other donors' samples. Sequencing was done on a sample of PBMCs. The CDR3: CASRRTGSGYNEQFF. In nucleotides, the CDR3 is TGTGCCAGCAGGCGGACAGGATCGGGCTACAATGAGCAGTTCTTC. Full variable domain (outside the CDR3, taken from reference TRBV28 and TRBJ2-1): DVKVTQSSRYLVKRTGEKVFLECVQDMDHENMFWYRQDPGLGLRLIYFSYDVKMKEKGDIPEGYSVSREKKERFSLILESASTNQTSMYLCASRRTGSGYNEQFFGPGTRLTVL.